The rows below give T cell receptor beta chains drawn from one sample of a study of T cell responses to AZD1222 COVID-19 vaccine. TCRdb's table, derived via immunoSEQ multiplex PCR, lists solely in-frame clones and lacks some. The sample consists of some 120,000 clones, about four fifths of them appearing once. The sequencing here drew on peripheral blood, taken on day 0 of AZD1222 vaccination. The receptor source for this set is an adult in good health. Each CDR3 is given with its conserved first and last residue. A D gene is named only where the DNA matches it firmly.

len	v_gene	d_gene	j_gene	CDR3nt	CDR3aa
14	TRBV11-2	TRBD1	TRBJ1-5	TGTGCCAGCAGCCGAGGGACAGCCAATCAGCCCCAGCATTTT	CASSRGTANQPQHF
18	TRBV7-8	TRBD2	TRBJ2-5	TGTGCCAGCAGCTTTCACCCGGCTAGCGGGGGGGCCGAGGAGACCCAGTACTTC	CASSFHPASGGAEETQYF
14	TRBV28	.	TRBJ1-5	TGTGCCAGCAGCTCCGGACAGATAAATCAGCCCCAGCATTTT	CASSSGQINQPQHF
16	TRBV28	.	TRBJ1-6	TGTGCCAGCAGTTTGACAGCCGGGACGGTAAATTCACCCCTCCACTTT	CASSLTAGTVNSPLHF
16	TRBV5-1	.	TRBJ2-2	TGCGCCAGCAGCAGTAGCGGAACACGAGGTACCGGGGAGCTGTTTTTT	CASSSSGTRGTGELFF
14	TRBV9	.	TRBJ2-5	TGTGCCAGCAGCACTCGGGCCGGCAGGGAGACCCAGTACTTC	CASSTRAGRETQYF
16	TRBV10-3	.	TRBJ1-5	TGTGCCATCAGTGAGGTGGCAGTCGCTACGAATCAGCCCCAGCATTTT	CAISEVAVATNQPQHF
14	TRBV9	.	TRBJ1-2	TGTGCCAGCAGCGTAGGGGAGATCAACTATGGCTACACCTTC	CASSVGEINYGYTF
15	TRBV28	.	TRBJ2-7	TGTGCCAGCAGACGTAGGGACGGGAGCTCCTACGAGCAGTACTTC	CASRRRDGSSYEQYF
14	TRBV6-1	.	TRBJ1-1	TGTGCCAGCAGTGAAAGAAGCTTTATCACTGAAGCTTTCTTT	CASSERSFITEAFF
15	TRBV5-1	TRBD1	TRBJ1-1	TGCGCCAGCAGCCCGCAAGGACAGGGGGGGACTGAAGCTTTCTTT	CASSPQGQGGTEAFF
14	TRBV5-1	.	TRBJ2-1	TGCGCCAGCAGCTTGGCCTGGACAGAAAATGAGCAGTTCTTC	CASSLAWTENEQFF
14	TRBV7-8	TRBD1	TRBJ1-1	TGTGCCAGCAGCTACAGGGGGCTGGACACTGAAGCTTTCTTT	CASSYRGLDTEAFF